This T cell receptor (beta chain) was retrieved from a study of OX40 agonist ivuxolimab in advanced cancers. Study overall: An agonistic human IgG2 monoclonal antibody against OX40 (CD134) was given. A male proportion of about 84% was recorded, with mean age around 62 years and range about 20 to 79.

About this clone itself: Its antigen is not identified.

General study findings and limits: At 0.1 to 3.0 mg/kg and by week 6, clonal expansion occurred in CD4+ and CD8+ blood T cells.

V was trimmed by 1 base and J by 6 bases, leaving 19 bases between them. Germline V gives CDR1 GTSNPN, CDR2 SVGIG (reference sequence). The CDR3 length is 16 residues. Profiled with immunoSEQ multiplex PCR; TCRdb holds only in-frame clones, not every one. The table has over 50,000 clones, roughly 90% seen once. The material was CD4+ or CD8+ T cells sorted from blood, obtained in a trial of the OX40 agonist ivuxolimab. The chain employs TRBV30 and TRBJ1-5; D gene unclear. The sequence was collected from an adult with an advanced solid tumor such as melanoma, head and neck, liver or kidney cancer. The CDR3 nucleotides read TGTGCCTGGAGTGCAGCCGGGTTAGAGGGCGTTCAGCCCCAGCATTTT. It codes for CAWSAAGLEGVQPQHF.